A single sample gave rise to the 30 T cell receptor beta chains below, sequenced in a study of T cell responses to AZD1222 COVID-19 vaccine. Profiling relied on immunoSEQ multiplex PCR, and the TCRdb table lists in-frame clones only, not all of them. The sample contains about 120,000 clones, 85% to 90% of which appear only once. Sequenced here: peripheral blood, sampled on day 0 of AZD1222 vaccination. The receptors were gathered from an adult in good health.

The chain has TRBV18 and TRBJ1-2; D unresolved. Germline V CDR1 and CDR2: KGHSH, LQKENI. The ends were cut back, 3 bases at V and 8 bases at J, with 13 bases in the middle. The CDR3 has 13 amino acids. The CDR3 loop is CASSPGGIGGYTF. CDR3 bases: TGTGCCAGCTCACCGGGAGGTATAGGGGGCTACACCTTC.

The chain has TRBV6-1 and TRBJ2-1; 12 positions agree with TRBD2. The CDR3 consists of 16 residues. Germline values: CDR1 MNHNS, CDR2 SASEGT. With 4 bases clipped from V and 4 bases from J, the junction kept 5 bases outside the gene matches. The CDR3 DNA follows: TGTGCCAGCAGTGCCTCGACTAGCGGGGGATACAATGAGCAGTTCTTC. This translates into CASSASTSGGYNEQFF.

The CDR3 DNA reads as TGTGCCATCAGTGATCTAGCGGGCACAGATACGCAGTATTTT. Residues: CAISDLAGTDTQYF. This chain uses TRBV10-3 with TRBJ2-3; 7 bases fit TRBD2. The CDR3 covers 14 residues. The V gene's germline CDR1 is ENHRY and CDR2 SYGVKD. Trimming cost V 3 bases and J 1 base; bases outside gene matches: 1.

V gene TRBV11-2 combines with J gene TRBJ1-6, with D unclear. The CDR3 extends over 13 amino acids. With 2 bases removed from V and 10 bases from J, the gap between germline ends came to 9 bases. Germline V gives CDR1 SGHAT, CDR2 FQNNGV. The CDR3, as DNA: TGTGCCAGCAGCTTACAGCTGGGATCACCCCTCCACTTT. Protein product: CASSLQLGSPLHF. The complete variable domain, with remaining parts taken from reference TRBV11-2 and TRBJ1-6, reads EAGVAQSPRYKIIEKRQSVAFWCNPISGHATLYWYQQILGQGPKLLIQFQNNGVVDDSQLPKDRFSAERLKGVDSTLKIQPAKLEDSAVYLCASSLQLGSPLHFGNGTRLTVT.

The chain is built from TRBV7-2 and TRBJ2-5, with D maybe TRBD1 (7 bases). The CDR3 runs 16 residues. Germline V gene lookup returns CDR1 SGHTA and CDR2 FQGNSA. V was clipped by 7 bases and J by 4 bases, with 22 bases between them. CDR3: CASTLPGGTSGETQYF. In DNA, the CDR3 is TGTGCCAGCACCCTACCAGGGGGGACATCCGGAGAGACCCAGTACTTC.

The chain recombines TRBV13 with TRBJ2-1; 12 nucleotides line up with TRBD2. There are 17 residues in the CDR3. The V gene end was trimmed by 4 bases and the J gene end by 5 bases; junction bases not matched to a gene: 9. Germline CDR1 PRHDT, CDR2 FYEKMQ (reference sequence). The CDR3 reads CASSSLPLAGGDNEQFF. Written as DNA, the CDR3 is TGTGCCAGCAGCTCTCTACCTCTAGCGGGGGGGGACAATGAGCAGTTCTTC.

The rearrangement uses TRBV19 and TRBJ2-2; the D is unclear. Trimming left V 7 bases short and J 3 bases short, with 12 bases between. Germline V CDR1 and CDR2: LNHDA, SQIVND (reference sequence). The CDR3 has 14 residues. This CDR3 reads CASKEKGYTGELFF. CDR3 in DNA: TGTGCCAGTAAGGAAAAGGGCTACACCGGGGAGCTGTTTTTT.

The chain combines TRBV10-1 with TRBJ1-6; perhaps TRBD1 as D (5 bases). The CDR3 has 20 amino acids. The V end lost 5 bases, the J end lost 6 bases, and 29 bases lay between the germline ends. From germline, CDR1 is WNHNN and CDR2 SYGVQD (reference sequence). This CDR3 reads CASSFASGRDVSFGNSPLHF. CDR3 bases: TGCGCCAGCAGTTTCGCGTCTGGACGGGACGTCTCATTTGGTAATTCACCCCTCCACTTT.

V gene TRBV18 combines with J gene TRBJ2-5; 12 bases line up with TRBD2. With 5 bases clipped from V and 4 bases from J, the junction kept 5 bases outside the gene matches. Germline values: CDR1 KGHSH, CDR2 LQKENI. The CDR3 consists of 15 residues. CDR3 protein: CASSTSGGPGETQYF. In DNA, the CDR3 is TGTGCCAGCTCAACTAGCGGGGGGCCGGGAGAGACCCAGTACTTC.

This clone was seen once. This chain joins TRBV5-5 and TRBJ2-7, with D perhaps matching TRBD1 (5 bases). Germline V gene sequence: CDR1 SGHKS, CDR2 YYEKEE (reference sequence). There are 14 residues in the CDR3. V dropped 4 bases and J dropped 2 bases, with 13 bases sitting between them. CDR3: CASSMTVTTYEQYF. The CDR3 nucleotides are TGTGCCAGCAGCATGACAGTGACAACCTACGAGCAGTACTTC. The complete variable domain, with remaining parts taken from reference TRBV5-5 and TRBJ2-7, reads DAGVTQSPTHLIKTRGQQVTLRCSPISGHKSVSWYQQVLGQGPQFIFQYYEKEERGRGNFPDRFSARQFPNYSSELNVNALLLGDSALYLCASSMTVTTYEQYFGPGTRLTVT.

V is TRBV19 and J is TRBJ1-1; 7 bases are a match to TRBD1. CDR3 length: 16 amino acids. Germline V gene sequence: CDR1 LNHDA, CDR2 SQIVND (reference sequence). V was clipped by 3 bases and J by 10 bases; unmatched bases: 17. In DNA, the CDR3 is TGTGCCAGTAGTATCCCCGGGGTGGGGCCACAGGGGATAGCTTTCTTT. Encoded protein: CASSIPGVGPQGIAFF. Full variable domain (remainder filled in from reference TRBV19 and TRBJ1-1): DGGITQSPKYLFRKEGQNVTLSCEQNLNHDAMYWYRQDPGQGLRLIYYSQIVNDFQKGDIAEGYSVSREKKESFPLTVTSAQKNPTAFYLCASSIPGVGPQGIAFFGQGTRLTVV.

The CDR3 bases are TGTGCCAGCAGCCAAGATAGTATACGGGCTAACTATGGCTACACCTTC. Translating gives CASSQDSIRANYGYTF. This chain links TRBV3-1 (or the pseudogene TRBV3-2) with TRBJ1-2; the D is unclear. The CDR3 runs 16 residues. Germline V gives CDR1 LGHDT, CDR2 YNNKEL (reference sequence). Trimming took off 0 bases at V and 0 bases at J, with 11 bases between the two ends.

J is TRBJ2-6 and V is TRBV7-6; possibly TRBD2 for D (6 bases). V was pared by 6 bases and J by 0 bases, with 21 bases between. CDR1 and CDR2 from the germline V gene are SGHVS and FNYEAQ. The length of the CDR3 is 19 residues. The CDR3 DNA reads TGTGCCAGCAGAGAGAGGGCGGGGTCGCGCTACTCTGGGGCCAACGTCCTGACTTTC. Translating it yields CASRERAGSRYSGANVLTF.

The chain has TRBV2 and TRBJ2-4; D remains ambiguous. Deletions cut 1 base from V and 6 bases from J, with 10 bases between. Germline CDR1 SNHLY, CDR2 FYNNEI. This CDR3 has 14 amino acids. CDR3 sequence: CASSEGGRTNIQYF. DNA of the CDR3: TGTGCCAGCAGTGAAGGGGGAAGGACAAACATTCAGTACTTC.

The CDR3 nucleotides read TGTGCCAGCAGCTGGGGGGCCAACTACGAGCAGTACTTC. This sequence encodes CASSWGANYEQYF. V is TRBV12-3 or TRBV12-4 and J is TRBJ2-7; D tentatively reads TRBD1 or TRBD2 (6 bases each). V shed 6 bases and J shed 3 bases, with 12 bases lying between them. This CDR3 is built from 13 residues.

The chain links TRBV2 to TRBJ2-5; maybe TRBD2 (5 bases). V was pared by 6 bases and J by 4 bases, with 12 bases between. CDR1 and CDR2 from the germline V gene are SNHLY and FYNNEI. CDR3 length equals 13 residues. The CDR3 region is CASSVLVTETQYF. The CDR3 coding sequence is TGTGCCAGCAGCGTACTAGTTACAGAGACCCAGTACTTC. The complete variable domain, with remaining parts taken from reference TRBV2 and TRBJ2-5, reads EPEVTQTPSHQVTQMGQEVILRCVPISNHLYFYWYRQILGQKVEFLVSFYNNEISEKSEIFDDQFSVERPDGSNFTLKIRSTKLEDSAMYFCASSVLVTETQYFGPGTRLLVL.

J is TRBJ1-1 and V is TRBV7-2; 7 bases fit TRBD1. This CDR3 has 13 residues. The V segment lost 6 bases and the J segment 7 bases; nucleotides outside the gene matches: 8. Germline V gene lookup returns CDR1 SGHTA and CDR2 FQGNSA. The CDR3 DNA is TGTGCCAGCAGGAACCGACAGGGTTATGAAGCTTTCTTT. Residues: CASRNRQGYEAFF.

This clone has only one observation. The chain links TRBV6-5 to TRBJ2-7, with TRBD1 as a possible D gene (6 bases). Germline V lookup: CDR1 MNHEY, CDR2 SVGAGI. V lost 10 bases, J lost 0 bases, and 10 bases lay in between. This CDR3 is built from 12 residues. The CDR3 nucleotides read TGTGCCACCACAGGGTTCTCCTACGAGCAGTACTTC. Amino acids: CATTGFSYEQYF.

This clone was seen just once. The chain uses TRBV19 and TRBJ1-3; D possibly corresponds to TRBD1 (5 bases). The CDR3 length is 13 residues. Germline CDR1 and CDR2: LNHDA and SQIVND (reference sequence). V lost 8 bases to trimming and J lost 4 bases, with 12 bases between them. The CDR3 sequence is CASDQGSGNTIYF. Here the CDR3 DNA reads TGTGCCAGTGATCAGGGATCGGGAAACACCATATATTTT. Full variable domain (remainder filled in from reference TRBV19 and TRBJ1-3): DGGITQSPKYLFRKEGQNVTLSCEQNLNHDAMYWYRQDPGQGLRLIYYSQIVNDFQKGDIAEGYSVSREKKESFPLTVTSAQKNPTAFYLCASDQGSGNTIYFGEGSWLTVV.

This chain joins TRBV7-9 and TRBJ1-6; possible D gene TRBD1, 6 bases. In germline, CDR1 is SEHNR, CDR2 FQNEAQ (reference sequence). The CDR3 has 18 residues. The ends were cut back, 6 bases at V and 0 bases at J, with 18 bases in the middle. CDR3 coding DNA: TGTGCCAGCAGTAAGGACAGCCACACGAGCTCCTATAATTCACCCCTCCACTTT. Its protein product is CASSKDSHTSSYNSPLHF.

The rearrangement links TRBV6-5 to TRBJ1-5; tentatively, D is TRBD1 (6 bases). V shed 6 bases and J shed 1 base, with 13 bases lying between them. In germline, CDR1 is MNHEY, CDR2 SVGAGI. CDR3 length: 15 residues. For the CDR3, the DNA is TGTGCCAGCAGCAAAGGAACAGGGAGCAATCAGCCCCAGCATTTT. Its protein product is CASSKGTGSNQPQHF.

DNA for the CDR3: TGCGCCAGCAGTCATCATGGCTACACCTTC. Translating gives CASSHHGYTF. This chain connects TRBV23-1 to TRBJ1-2; D gene ambiguous. TRBV23-1 is an open reading frame whose function is uncertain. Trimming left V 3 bases short and J 6 bases short, with 2 bases between. The CDR3 runs 10 residues.

This chain links TRBV18 with TRBJ2-1; 7 bases are a match to TRBD2. The V and J ends lost 5 bases and 4 bases, in that order; junction bases with no gene match: 8. CDR1 and CDR2 from the germline V gene are KGHSH and LQKENI. The CDR3 spans 15 residues. CDR3 nucleotides: TGTGCCAGCTCAACCCCGGGGGGAGAATACAATGAGCAGTTCTTC. This codes for CASSTPGGEYNEQFF.

This rearrangement joins TRBV6-5 to TRBJ1-2; 10 bases agree with TRBD1. Trimming took 6 bases from V and 6 from J; bases not matched to a gene: 7. The CDR3 is 14 amino acids. Germline CDR1 reads MNHEY; CDR2 reads SVGAGI. Written as DNA, the CDR3 is TGTGCCAGCAGACTGACAGGGGGCGCGGATGGCTACACCTTC. Translating gives CASRLTGGADGYTF.

This chain links TRBV6-5 with TRBJ2-2; tentatively, D is TRBD1 (5 bases). Germline V gives CDR1 MNHEY, CDR2 SVGAGI. This CDR3 has 14 residues. Trimming shortened V by 6 bases and J by 1 base, and 9 bases separated the two germline ends. CDR3 sequence reads: CASRLTGNTGELFF. CDR3 DNA sequence: TGTGCCAGCAGACTCACAGGGAACACCGGGGAGCTGTTTTTT.

The V gene is TRBV7-3, the J gene TRBJ1-1; TRBD1 might be the D (5 bases). Germline V gene data show CDR1 as SGHTA and CDR2 as FQGTGA. Trimming took 6 bases from V and 1 from J, leaving 12 bases between them. The CDR3 extends over 14 amino acids. The CDR3 DNA reads TGTGCCAGCAGTTCAGGGAGTGCGAACACTGAAGCTTTCTTT. This codes for CASSSGSANTEAFF.

On this clone: The limits of the CDR3 on the DNA are not certain, so only TCRdb's listed CDR3 is given. The J gene is TRBJ1-1, the V gene TRBV11-2. CDR1 SGHAT and CDR2 FQNNGV come from the germline V gene. The CDR3 extends over 13 residues, inclusive of both ends. CDR3 residues: CASSLLGTFGAFF.

The sample holds a few counts of this clone. The genes are TRBV5-1 and TRBJ1-2; TRBD1 matches 8 bases. The V gene's germline CDR1 is SGHRS and CDR2 YFSETQ. With V trimmed by 0 bases and J by 1 base, 5 bases remained unmatched. There are 16 residues in the CDR3. The CDR3 DNA is TGCGCCAGCAGCTTGGGTGGGACAGGTTTTAACTATGGCTACACCTTC. It codes for CASSLGGTGFNYGYTF. Variable domain in full (rest from reference TRBV5-1 and TRBJ1-2): KAGVTQTPRYLIKTRGQQVTLSCSPISGHRSVSWYQQTPGQGLQFLFEYFSETQRNKGNFPGRFSGRQFSNSRSEMNVSTLELGDSALYLCASSLGGTGFNYGYTFGSGTRLTVV.

The chain couples TRBV27 to TRBJ2-1; either TRBD1 or TRBD2 may supply D (6 bases each). The CDR3 covers 15 residues. Trimming left V 3 bases short and J 2 bases short, with 11 bases between. The V gene's germline CDR1 is MNHEY and CDR2 SMNVEV (reference sequence). CDR3 loop: CASSLRGVAYNEQFF. DNA for the CDR3: TGTGCCAGCAGTTTGAGGGGGGTGGCCTACAATGAGCAGTTCTTC.

The chain has TRBV20-1 and TRBJ1-5; D unresolved. V dropped 3 bases and J dropped 2 bases, with 14 bases sitting between them. The germline V gene has CDR1 DFQATT and CDR2 SNEGSKA (reference sequence). This CDR3 is 15 amino acids long. The CDR3 sequence is CSASFIRKGNQPQHF. Here the CDR3 DNA reads TGCAGTGCTAGTTTTATACGAAAAGGCAATCAGCCCCAGCATTTT.